This is a list of T cell receptor beta chains from one sample in a study of CD8+ T cells in alopecia areata. Method: immunoSEQ multiplex PCR; TCRdb's copy keeps in-frame clones and lacks some. The sample shows about 190,000 clones, approximately 56% of them seen only once. The material sequenced was CD4+ T cells sorted from blood, taken at week 4, from a patient treated with tofacitinib. These receptors came from a human donor with alopecia areata. Each CDR3 is given without its conserved first and last residue. The D gene is left open where the match is weak. Rows may omit the clone size; those that give it use once, few, many or a size class.

d_call	v_call	j_call	clone_size	cdr3_length	cdr3_aa
.	TRBV20-1	TRBJ1-2	once	9	RVRLGDGYT
TRBD2	TRBV7-2	TRBJ2-1	.	10	ASGKPPGLGF
TRBD2	TRBV7-2	TRBJ2-1	.	13	ASNLAGGPMYEQF
TRBD2	TRBV5-1	TRBJ2-3	few	13	ASSLLREGPDTQY
TRBD1	TRBV29-1	TRBJ1-1	few	9	SVQGAGEAF
.	TRBV25-1	TRBJ1-2	.	14	ASSDSGRAPGSGYT
.	TRBV18	TRBJ2-7	few	13	ASSPPKGGTYEQY
.	TRBV18	TRBJ1-4	.	12	ASSPSQGGEKLF
.	TRBV29-1	TRBJ2-7	few	10	SVLQGSYEQY
TRBD1	TRBV5-6	TRBJ2-7	few	12	ASSYIQGSNEQY
.	TRBV29-1	TRBJ2-1	.	13	SVVLLGSGYNEQF
TRBD1	TRBV29-1	TRBJ2-3	few	12	SVAQGAGTDTQY
.	TRBV5-4	TRBJ2-3	.	11	ASSLHDTDTQY
TRBD1	TRBV30	TRBJ2-7	once	12	AWDKDRGTYEQY
TRBD2	TRBV29-1	TRBJ2-3	.	12	SVESGGGTDTQY
TRBD1	TRBV27	TRBJ2-3	.	13	ASRKTGGRTDTQY
.	TRBV7-2	TRBJ1-1	.	9	AITGNTEAF
.	TRBV19	TRBJ1-2	few	11	ASSPRRMDGYT
.	TRBV2	TRBJ2-3	once	11	ASSDGGRDTQY
.	TRBV5-6	TRBJ1-2	.	11	ASSPGGVLLYT
.	TRBV29-1	TRBJ1-1	few	13	SVERGPGMNTEAF
TRBD1	TRBV4-2	TRBJ2-4	.	11	ASSQDRGNIQY
.	TRBV4-2	TRBJ2-5	.	13	ASSQEPAREETQY
.	TRBV7-2	TRBJ2-2	few	12	ASSLDQGPGELF
.	TRBV29-1	TRBJ2-3	.	13	SFLPGDLSTDTQY
TRBD2	TRBV27	TRBJ2-7	.	11	ASSLGGSYEQY
.	TRBV7-3	TRBJ2-6	.	14	ASSLRTVSGANVLT
TRBD2	TRBV7-9	TRBJ2-7	.	13	ASSLGTSGPYEQY
.	TRBV9	TRBJ1-5	.	13	ASSSNPGNDQPQH
TRBD2	TRBV5-1	TRBJ2-7	.	12	ASSLRLAGSEQY
.	TRBV29-1	TRBJ2-7	.	12	SALITRDSYEQY
.	TRBV30	TRBJ2-1	.	11	AWSRATAGEQF
.	TRBV19	TRBJ2-1	.	9	ASSILAEQF
TRBD2	TRBV7-2	TRBJ2-3	.	11	ASSPPGGDTQY
.	TRBV27	TRBJ1-1	once	13	ASSFRGLKGTEAF
.	TRBV27	TRBJ2-1	.	11	ASSLSWGAEQF
.	TRBV6-5	TRBJ1-5	.	11	ASRQGLGQPQH
.	TRBV29-1	TRBJ2-7	few	10	SVGTGGYEQY
.	TRBV2	TRBJ2-5	.	11	ASSVLMQETQY
TRBD1	TRBV30	TRBJ1-2	few	9	AWHNRGGYT
.	TRBV4-1	TRBJ2-2	.	15	ASSQERQAGQTGELF
.	TRBV4-3	TRBJ2-1	.	11	ASSLTSTGEQF
TRBD2	TRBV4-1	TRBJ2-1	.	15	ASSQEGGLAGIHEQF
.	TRBV15	TRBJ1-5	.	15	ATSWPRERTSNQPQH
.	TRBV7-9	TRBJ2-6	.	15	ASSPRALHSGANVLT
.	TRBV25-1	TRBJ1-2	.	11	ASSEGQNYGYT
.	TRBV5-1	TRBJ1-1	few	11	ASSLAVNTEAF
TRBD1	TRBV6-5	TRBJ2-5	.	11	ASSSGTVETQY
TRBD1	TRBV4-1	TRBJ1-2	few	13	ASSSGTGVNYGYT
.	TRBV29-1	TRBJ2-7	.	11	SVDGGSPYEQY
TRBD2	TRBV15	TRBJ2-7	.	16	ATSSESSTGTSPYEQY
TRBD2	TRBV10-3	TRBJ2-2	.	14	AIRRLAGAVTGELF
.	TRBV7-2	TRBJ2-4	once	13	ASSLQTLAKNIQY
TRBD2	TRBV29-1	TRBJ2-1	few	15	SVEDSYGLAGRGEQF
TRBD1	TRBV29-1	TRBJ2-1	.	10	SVGTGVNEQF